Described below is a single T cell receptor beta chain sequence and its context. This CDR3 has 12 residues. Germline values: CDR1 SGHRS, CDR2 YFSETQ. The V gene lost 4 bases and the J gene lost 4 bases, with 6 bases spanning the gap. How the authors handled the data: Nucleated cell number was recorded as an estimate derived from reference gene primer amplification. Produced via immunoSEQ multiplex PCR; TCRdb's table is partial and in-frame only. That table furnishes V, J and clone size, whereas the DNA furnished D and trimming. The sample carries approximately 82,000 clones, 85% recorded once. This sample is part of a study of blood T cell repertoires in COVID-19. Looking at the study overall: Acute-phase and convalescent COVID-19 samples originated in the United States, Italy and Spain. Nucleic acid was either cDNA or gDNA, and it came from T cells, B-cell-depleted T cells, or PBMCs.

The chain combines TRBV5-1 with TRBJ2-1; weak D call: TRBD1 (5 bases). This clonotype was obtained from a woman in her 70s with active or convalescent COVID-19. Sequencing input: peripheral blood. The chain's CDR3 is CASSQGYNEQFF. The CDR3 coding sequence is TGCGCCAGCAGCCAGGGATACAATGAGCAGTTCTTC.